This paragraph reports one TCR beta chain. No antigen is known for it. The data were taken from a study of cytomegalovirus exposure and HLA in healthy donors. Overall study: Approximately 180 million T cells yielded approximately 100 million unique TCR beta sequences, as an earlier analysis found.

Study-level results: The study listed approximately 160 cytomegalovirus-associated TCR beta chains. Earlier analysis yielded a pattern in which most TCR beta V segments were productive about 90% or about 30% of the time.

Amplification used 60 Vbeta primers and 13 Jbeta primers. Data came from immunoSEQ multiplex PCR; TCRdb stores just in-frame clones and leaves some out. The sample has 55,000 to 75,000 clones. V was pared by 3 bases and J by 4 bases, with 10 bases between. Germline V gene sequence: CDR1 SGHTA, CDR2 FQGNSA. The CDR3 is 14 residues long. J is TRBJ1-5 and V is TRBV7-2, with D tentatively TRBD1 (6 bases). Sequenced: PBMCs. The clonotype comes from a woman aged 30 to 39 in good health and CMV-seronegative. The CDR3 nucleotides are TGTGCCAGCAGCTTCCAGGGGCAGAATCAGCCCCAGCATTTT. This sequence encodes CASSFQGQNQPQHF.